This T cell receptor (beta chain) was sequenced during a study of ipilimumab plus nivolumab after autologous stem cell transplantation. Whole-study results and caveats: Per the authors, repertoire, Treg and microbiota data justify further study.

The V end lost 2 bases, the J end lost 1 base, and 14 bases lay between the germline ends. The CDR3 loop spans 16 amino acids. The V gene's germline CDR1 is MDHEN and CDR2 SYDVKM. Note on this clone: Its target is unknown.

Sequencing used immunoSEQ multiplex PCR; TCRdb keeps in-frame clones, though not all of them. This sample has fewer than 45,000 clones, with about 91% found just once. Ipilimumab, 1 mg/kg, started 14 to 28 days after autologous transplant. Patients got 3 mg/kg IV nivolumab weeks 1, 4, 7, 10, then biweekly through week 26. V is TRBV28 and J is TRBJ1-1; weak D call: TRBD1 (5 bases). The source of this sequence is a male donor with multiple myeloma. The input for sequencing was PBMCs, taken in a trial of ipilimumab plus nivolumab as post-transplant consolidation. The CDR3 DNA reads TGTGCCAGCAGTTTACAGGGCGGCGGGAGGAACACTGAAGCTTTCTTT. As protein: CASSLQGGGRNTEAFF. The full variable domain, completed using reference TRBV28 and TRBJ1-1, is DVKVTQSSRYLVKRTGEKVFLECVQDMDHENMFWYRQDPGLGLRLIYFSYDVKMKEKGDIPEGYSVSREKKERFSLILESASTNQTSMYLCASSLQGGGRNTEAFFGQGTRLTVV.